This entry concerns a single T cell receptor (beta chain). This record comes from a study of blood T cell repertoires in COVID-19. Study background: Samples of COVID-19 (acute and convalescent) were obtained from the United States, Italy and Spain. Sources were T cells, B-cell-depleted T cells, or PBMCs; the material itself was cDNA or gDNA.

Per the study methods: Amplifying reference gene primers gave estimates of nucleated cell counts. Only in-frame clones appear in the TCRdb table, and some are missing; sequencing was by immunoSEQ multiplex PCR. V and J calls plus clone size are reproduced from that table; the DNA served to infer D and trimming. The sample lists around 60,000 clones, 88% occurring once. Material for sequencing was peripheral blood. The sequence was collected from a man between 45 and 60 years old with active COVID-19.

Here the CDR3 DNA reads TGTGCCAGCAGTTTAACCAGGGGCTATCAGCCCCAGCATTTT. Residues: CASSLTRGYQPQHF. The chain links TRBV27 to TRBJ1-5; tentatively, D is TRBD1 (6 bases). Trimming shortened V by 2 bases and J by 5 bases, and 10 bases separated the two germline ends. Germline lookup yields CDR1 MNHEY and CDR2 SMNVEV (reference sequence). The CDR3 extends over 14 amino acids.